These T cell receptor beta chains were read from a single sample in a study of blood T cell repertoires in COVID-19. Sequenced by immunoSEQ multiplex PCR; TCRdb stores in-frame clones only, minus some. The sample gives about 280,000 clones, around 90% of which show up once; roughly 1.6% is in the top ten. Sequenced sample: PBMCs or T cells enriched from blood (not recorded which). These receptors came from a woman younger than 35 with acute COVID-19. CDR3s include the opening cysteine and the closing phenylalanine or tryptophan. Each record gives: CDR3 protein, CDR3 DNA, D gene, clone size, J gene, V gene. The D gene is left open where the match is weak. Clone size is given for some rows only: seen once, a few or many times, or a class if the clone is expanded.

CAWAPGGMKAEQYF,TGTGCCTGGGCTCCAGGGGGCATGAAAGCGGAGCAGTACTTC,TRBD1,-,TRBJ2-7,TRBV30
CASSLALSGPNEQFF,TGTGCCAGCAGCTTAGCCCTCAGCGGACCCAATGAGCAGTTCTTC,-,-,TRBJ2-1,TRBV7-9
CASRLAGQETQYF,TGTGCCAGCCGACTAGCGGGGCAAGAGACCCAGTACTTC,TRBD2,-,TRBJ2-5,TRBV19
CASSYSKDSYTQYF,TGTGCCAGCAGTTACTCCAAGGACTCATATACGCAGTATTTT,-,-,TRBJ2-3,TRBV6-5
CASSLSQGSEQYF,TGTGCCAGCTCACTTTCACAGGGATCCGAGCAGTACTTC,-,-,TRBJ2-7,TRBV18
CASSRTGGADNEKLFF,TGTGCCAGCAGCCGGACAGGGGGCGCCGATAATGAAAAACTGTTTTTT,TRBD1,-,TRBJ1-4,TRBV5-4
CASSIVAGLTYEQYF,TGTGCCAGTAGTATAGTAGCGGGACTAACCTACGAGCAGTACTTC,TRBD2,-,TRBJ2-7,TRBV19
CASSLVYPTASNTGELFF,TGTGCCAGCAGCTTAGTGTATCCCACAGCTTCGAACACCGGGGAGCTGTTTTTT,-,-,TRBJ2-2,TRBV11-3
CATGHEDGELFF,TGTGCCACCGGGCATGAAGACGGGGAGCTGTTTTTT,-,few,TRBJ2-2,TRBV24-1
CASSSGQGGEKLFF,TGCGCCAGCAGCTCGGGACAGGGAGGTGAAAAACTGTTTTTT,TRBD1,-,TRBJ1-4,TRBV5-1
CASSTGTGIGYTF,TGCGCCAGCAGCACCGGGACAGGGATTGGCTACACCTTC,TRBD1,-,TRBJ1-2,TRBV5-1
CASSLSRGELFF,TGTGCCAGCTCACTTTCGCGAGGGGAGCTGTTTTTT,-,-,TRBJ2-2,TRBV18
CASSHPGVITIYF,TGTGCCAGCAGCCACCCGGGGGTGATCACCATATATTTT,-,-,TRBJ1-3,TRBV3-1/TRBV3-2
CASSSRDLGGYTF,TGTGCCAGTAGTTCCCGGGATCTTGGTGGCTACACCTTC,-,few,TRBJ1-2,TRBV19
CASSVVGASLKTQYF,TGTGCCAGCAGCGTTGTAGGGGCGTCTTTAAAGACCCAGTACTTC,-,-,TRBJ2-5,TRBV11-2